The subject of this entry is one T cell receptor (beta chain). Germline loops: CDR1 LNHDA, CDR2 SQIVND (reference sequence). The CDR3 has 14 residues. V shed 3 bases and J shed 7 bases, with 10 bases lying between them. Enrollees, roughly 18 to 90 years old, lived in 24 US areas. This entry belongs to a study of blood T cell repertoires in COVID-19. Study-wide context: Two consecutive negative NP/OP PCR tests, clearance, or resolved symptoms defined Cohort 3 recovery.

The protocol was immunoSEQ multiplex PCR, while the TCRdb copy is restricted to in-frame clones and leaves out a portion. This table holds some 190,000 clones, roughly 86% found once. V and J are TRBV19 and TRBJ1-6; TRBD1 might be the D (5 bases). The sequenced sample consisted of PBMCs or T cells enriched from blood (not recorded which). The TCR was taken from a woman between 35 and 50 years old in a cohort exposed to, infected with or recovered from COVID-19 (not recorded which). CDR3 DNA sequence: TGTGCCAGTAGTATGGGGCAGCTCAATTCACCCCTCCACTTT. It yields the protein CASSMGQLNSPLHF.